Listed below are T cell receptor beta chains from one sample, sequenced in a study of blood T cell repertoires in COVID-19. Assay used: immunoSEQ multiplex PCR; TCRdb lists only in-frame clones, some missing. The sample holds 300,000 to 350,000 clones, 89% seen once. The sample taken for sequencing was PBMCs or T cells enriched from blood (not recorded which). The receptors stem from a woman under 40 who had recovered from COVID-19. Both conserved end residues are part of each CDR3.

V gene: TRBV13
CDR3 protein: CASSLRGTRDEQYF

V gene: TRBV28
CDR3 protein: CASILGGRVSPGELFF

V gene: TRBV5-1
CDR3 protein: CASSLPGQGIYNSPLHF

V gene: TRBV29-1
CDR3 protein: CSPSNHMNTEAFF

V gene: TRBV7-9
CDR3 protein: CASSPMTSANEQFF

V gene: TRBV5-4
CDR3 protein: CASSWGQANYGYTF

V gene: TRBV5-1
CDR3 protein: CASSLTGEGKLFF

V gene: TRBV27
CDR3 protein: CASGQGIGTEAFF

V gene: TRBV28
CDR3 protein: CASSWNGANYGYTF

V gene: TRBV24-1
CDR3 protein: CATSEDYSNQPQHF

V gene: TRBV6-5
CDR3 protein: CASSLGQVDQPQHF

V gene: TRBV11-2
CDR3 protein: CASSLRDREREKLFF

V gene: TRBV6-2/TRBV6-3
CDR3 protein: CASSSGQATYGYTF

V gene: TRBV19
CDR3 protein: CASSRPGQGSGNTIYF

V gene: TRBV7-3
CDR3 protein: CASSFAGVAKNIQYF

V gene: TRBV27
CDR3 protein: CASSPTLDGSYNEQFF

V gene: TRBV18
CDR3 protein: CASSPAVGGTEAFF